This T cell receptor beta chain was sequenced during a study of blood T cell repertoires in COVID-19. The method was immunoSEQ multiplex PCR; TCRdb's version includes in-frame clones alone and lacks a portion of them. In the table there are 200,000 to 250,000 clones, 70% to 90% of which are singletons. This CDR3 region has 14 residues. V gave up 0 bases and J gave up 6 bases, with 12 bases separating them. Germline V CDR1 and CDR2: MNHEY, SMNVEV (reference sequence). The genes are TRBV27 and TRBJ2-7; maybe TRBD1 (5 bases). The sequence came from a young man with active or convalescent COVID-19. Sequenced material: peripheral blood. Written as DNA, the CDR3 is TGTGCCAGCAGTTTATCTTCACCCACAGGCGAGCAGTACTTC. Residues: CASSLSSPTGEQYF.